This section outlines one T cell receptor (beta chain) sequence together with its context. TCRbeta library construction was performed incorporating unique molecular identifiers. One entry per CDR3 protein results from TCRdb running MiXCR on the PCR reads. The sample holds approximately 270,000 distinct CDR3 sequences, more than 8% seen once. Trimming pared 8 bases from V and 7 bases from J, leaving 11 bases between. The germline V gene has CDR1 ENHRY and CDR2 SYGVKD. The CDR3 is made up of 12 amino acids. The source of the sample is a study of T-cell reconstitution after alpha-beta-depleted transplantation in children.

The receptor's source is a human donor who donated a stem cell graft to a child with SCID. Sequenced material: PBMCs from the stem cell graft donor, taken from the stem cell graft. The chain recombines TRBV10-3 with TRBJ2-2; D gene ambiguous. This CDR3 reads CAISWVNGELFF. The CDR3, as DNA: TGTGCCATCTCCTGGGTGAACGGGGAGCTGTTTTTT.